Presented here are 31 T cell receptor beta chains from one specimen sequenced in a study of OX40 agonist ivuxolimab in advanced cancers. Libraries were prepared by immunoSEQ multiplex PCR; TCRdb keeps only in-frame clonotypes and omits some of them. The data show about 25,000 clones, about 80% seen once. This material consisted of CD4+ or CD8+ T cells sorted from blood, taken in a trial of the OX40 agonist ivuxolimab. The receptor source for this set is an adult with an advanced solid tumor such as melanoma, head and neck, liver or kidney cancer.

This chain joins TRBV28 and TRBJ2-5, with D perhaps TRBD1 (6 bases). The CDR3 spans 14 residues. Per the germline V gene, CDR1 is MDHEN and CDR2 is SYDVKM. V was cut by 6 bases and J by 3 bases, with 14 bases left in between. The CDR3 protein is CASRRQEFKETQYF. Here the CDR3 DNA reads TGTGCCAGCAGGAGACAGGAATTCAAAGAGACCCAGTACTTC.

This chain links TRBV7-2 with TRBJ1-1; D perhaps matches TRBD1 (5 bases). Per germline, CDR1 SGHTA and CDR2 FQGNSA. With 3 bases removed from V and 2 bases from J, the gap between germline ends came to 13 bases. This CDR3 spans 15 amino acids. The CDR3 loop is CASSFSGNSNTEAFF. The CDR3 bases are TGTGCCAGCAGCTTCTCAGGGAATAGCAACACTGAAGCTTTCTTT.

The table lists this clone with a count of one. The chain has TRBV28 and TRBJ2-3; possibly TRBD1 for D (6 bases). Germline CDR1 MDHEN, CDR2 SYDVKM. The CDR3 length is 17 residues. V was clipped by 3 bases and J by 2 bases, with 18 bases between them. The DNA of the CDR3 is TGTGCCAGCAGTTTGGGTGGGCAGGGGACGTTCACAGATACGCAGTATTTT. Encoded protein: CASSLGGQGTFTDTQYF. Full variable domain (rest looked up from reference TRBV28 and TRBJ2-3): DVKVTQSSRYLVKRTGEKVFLECVQDMDHENMFWYRQDPGLGLRLIYFSYDVKMKEKGDIPEGYSVSREKKERFSLILESASTNQTSMYLCASSLGGQGTFTDTQYFGPGTRLTVL.

The V and J genes are TRBV5-4 and TRBJ2-7; D call uncertain. This CDR3 is 13 amino acids long. Germline-derived CDR1 and CDR2 are SGHNT and YYREEE (reference sequence). V was clipped by 5 bases and J by 5 bases, with 14 bases between them. The CDR3 loop is CASSYSSNDEQYF. The CDR3 DNA reads TGTGCCAGCAGTTATAGCAGTAACGACGAGCAGTACTTC.

The rearrangement joins TRBV10-1 to TRBJ1-1; D gene unclear. This CDR3 region has 13 residues. The germline V gene encodes CDR1 WNHNN and CDR2 SYGVQD (reference sequence). Between the trimmed V and J ends, which lost 5 bases and 3 bases, there was a span of 10 bases. CDR3 bases: TGCGCCAGCAGTCGAGGTCCGGACACTGAAGCTTTCTTT. As protein: CASSRGPDTEAFF.

The chain has TRBV9 and TRBJ2-7; TRBD1 matches at 7 bases. CDR1 is SGDLS and CDR2 is YYNGEE in the germline V gene. The V gene end was trimmed by 4 bases and the J gene end by 2 bases; junction bases not matched to a gene: 6. The length of the CDR3 is 14 residues. The CDR3 reads CASSPGGRTYEQYF. CDR3 DNA: TGTGCCAGCAGCCCAGGGGGTCGTACCTACGAGCAGTACTTC.

This chain uses TRBV5-8 with TRBJ2-7; D may be TRBD1 (6 bases). The V end lost 1 base, the J end lost 5 bases, and 10 bases lay between the germline ends. Per germline, CDR1 SGHTS and CDR2 YDEGEE. The CDR3 runs 13 residues. CDR3 bases: TGTGCCAGCAGCTTGAGGGGGACCAACGAGCAGTACTTC. Residues: CASSLRGTNEQYF.

J is TRBJ2-7 and V is TRBV9; D is uncertain. V was trimmed by 3 bases and J by 3 bases, leaving 10 bases between them. CDR3 size: 13 residues. Germline V gene sequence: CDR1 SGDLS, CDR2 YYNGEE. This chain's CDR3 is CASSGGIDYEQYF. CDR3 DNA sequence: TGTGCCAGCAGCGGGGGAATCGACTACGAGCAGTACTTC.

This clone was seen more than once but under ten times. The rearrangement uses TRBV7-6 and TRBJ1-4; D may be TRBD1 (5 bases). The germline V and J ends were trimmed by 6 bases and 3 bases, with 14 bases remaining between them. The CDR3 has 15 residues. Germline lookup yields CDR1 SGHVS and CDR2 FNYEAQ. CDR3: CASSFRDASNEKLFF. Written as DNA, the CDR3 is TGTGCCAGCAGTTTTCGGGACGCCTCTAATGAAAAACTGTTTTTT.

The CDR3 spells CASSLAGIMNTEAFF. The CDR3 DNA follows: TGTGCCAGCAGCTTAGCAGGGATCATGAACACTGAAGCTTTCTTT. This chain connects TRBV7-9 to TRBJ1-1; D is unresolved. This CDR3 has 15 residues. Germline loops: CDR1 SEHNR, CDR2 FQNEAQ (reference sequence). The ends were cut back, 0 bases at V and 0 bases at J, with 8 bases in the middle. Looking up the rest from reference TRBV7-9 and TRBJ1-1 gives the full variable domain: DTGVSQNPRHKITKRGQNVTFRCDPISEHNRLYWYRQTLGQGPEFLTYFQNEAQLEKSRLLSDRFSAERPKGSFSTLEIQRTEQGDSAMYLCASSLAGIMNTEAFFGQGTRLTVV.

A single count supports this clone. This rearrangement joins TRBV4-3 to TRBJ2-7, with a possible D match to TRBD1 (6 bases). Between the trimmed V and J ends, which lost 1 base and 5 bases, there was a span of 12 bases. Germline CDR1 reads LGHNA; CDR2 reads YSLEER. CDR3 length: 14 residues. Here the CDR3 reads CASSQVNRADEQYF. The DNA for the CDR3 is TGCGCCAGCAGCCAAGTGAACAGGGCCGACGAGCAGTACTTC.

Only one count was recorded for this clone. This chain links TRBV28 with TRBJ1-5; the D gene is possibly TRBD1 (5 bases). Trimming cost V 5 bases and J 4 bases, with 12 bases left between them. The CDR3 is 14 amino acids. CDR1 and CDR2 from the germline V gene are MDHEN and SYDVKM. The CDR3 DNA is TGTGCCAGCAGTCCAAGGGGTAGGAATCAGCCCCAGCATTTT. This translates into CASSPRGRNQPQHF.

In DNA form, the CDR3 reads TGTGCCAGCAGCTTAGCCGGATTAAACTATGGCTACACCTTC. Its translation: CASSLAGLNYGYTF. The J gene is TRBJ1-2, the V gene TRBV13; D remains ambiguous. CDR1 and CDR2 from the germline V gene are PRHDT and FYEKMQ (reference sequence). Trimming left V 1 base short and J 2 bases short, with 8 bases between. The CDR3 runs to 14 residues.

This clone came up a few times. The chain joins TRBV7-6 to TRBJ2-7; 8 nucleotides agree with TRBD2. V trimming: 5 bases; J trimming: 4 bases; junction bases outside the gene matches: 10. The germline gives CDR1 SGHVS, CDR2 FNYEAQ. The CDR3 totals 15 residues. DNA of the CDR3: TGTGCCAGCAGCCACCGGGAGGGTCCGGATTACGAGCAGTACTTC. It yields the protein CASSHREGPDYEQYF.

The chain couples TRBV28 to TRBJ2-1; TRBD1 is a possible D gene (5 bases). Per the germline V gene, CDR1 is MDHEN and CDR2 is SYDVKM. Trimming cost V 6 bases and J 7 bases, with 7 bases left between them. CDR3 length: 11 residues. The CDR3 DNA reads as TGTGCCAGCAGCCGACAGAATGAGCAGTTCTTC. Residues: CASSRQNEQFF. The variable domain in full, with the rest retrieved from reference TRBV28 and TRBJ2-1, is DVKVTQSSRYLVKRTGEKVFLECVQDMDHENMFWYRQDPGLGLRLIYFSYDVKMKEKGDIPEGYSVSREKKERFSLILESASTNQTSMYLCASSRQNEQFFGPGTRLTVL.

The chain carries TRBV11-1 and TRBJ2-7; no reliable D call. The ends were cut back, 3 bases at V and 0 bases at J, with 9 bases in the middle. The CDR3 consists of 14 residues. Germline-derived CDR1 and CDR2 are SGHAT and FQDESV (reference sequence). The DNA for the CDR3 is TGTGCCAGCAGCTTCGGCAGCAGCTCCTACGAGCAGTACTTC. Its protein product is CASSFGSSSYEQYF.

V gene TRBV28 combines with J gene TRBJ2-7; D possibly uses TRBD1 or TRBD2 (5 bases each). The germline V gene has CDR1 MDHEN and CDR2 SYDVKM. The CDR3 runs to 12 residues. Trimming took 7 bases from V and 6 from J, leaving 13 bases between them. The CDR3 here is CASTSVRGEQYF. In DNA, the CDR3 is TGTGCCAGCACTTCGGTGAGGGGCGAGCAGTACTTC.

The chain has TRBV10-3 and TRBJ2-1, with D perhaps being TRBD1 or TRBD2 (5 bases each). The CDR3 loop spans 14 amino acids. CDR1 and CDR2 (germline): ENHRY, SYGVKD. The germline V and J ends were trimmed by 10 bases and 2 bases, with 15 bases remaining between them. The CDR3 sequence: CATKGPGPYNEQFF. The CDR3 DNA sequence: TGTGCCACAAAAGGACCGGGACCCTACAATGAGCAGTTCTTC.

This clone appeared a few times. The V and J genes are TRBV27 and TRBJ1-5; D ambiguous. Germline lookup yields CDR1 MNHEY and CDR2 SMNVEV (reference sequence). V was pared by 6 bases and J by 7 bases, with 16 bases between. This CDR3 has 14 amino acids. The CDR3 sequence is CASSPYQGKQPQHF. DNA of the CDR3: TGTGCCAGCAGCCCCTACCAAGGAAAACAGCCCCAGCATTTT.

J is TRBJ2-3 and V is TRBV19; D unclear. Trimming removed 3 bases at V and 6 bases at J, with 10 bases between. Germline V gene sequence: CDR1 LNHDA, CDR2 SQIVND (reference sequence). This CDR3 has 13 amino acids. The CDR3 DNA follows: TGTGCCAGTAGTATTAGTCTGCAGGATACGCAGTATTTT. This gives the protein CASSISLQDTQYF.

The rearrangement links TRBV27 to TRBJ1-5; D uncertain. There are 14 residues in the CDR3. V lost 0 bases and J 6 bases, leaving 9 bases between the germline ends. Germline assignment: CDR1 MNHEY and CDR2 SMNVEV (reference sequence). CDR3 DNA sequence: TGTGCCAGCAGTTTATCTCCTTTGGGTCAGCCCCAGCATTTT. Amino acids: CASSLSPLGQPQHF.

There are a few counts of this clone. The chain is built from TRBV9 and TRBJ1-2, with unresolved D. CDR1 and CDR2 from the germline V gene are SGDLS and YYNGEE. The CDR3 covers 13 residues. Trimming removed 0 bases at V and 5 bases at J, with 8 bases between. The CDR3 is CASSVGKTYGYTF. The CDR3 DNA follows: TGTGCCAGCAGCGTAGGGAAGACATATGGCTACACCTTC.

The chain employs TRBV7-9 and TRBJ2-7; a possible D gene is TRBD2 (6 bases). Trimming pared 4 bases from V and 2 bases from J, leaving 12 bases between. From germline, CDR1 is SEHNR and CDR2 FQNEAQ (reference sequence). The CDR3 totals 14 residues. CDR3 amino acids: CASSSSGLPYEQYF. The CDR3 DNA is TGTGCCAGCAGCTCCAGCGGGCTCCCCTACGAGCAGTACTTC.

In its sample, this clone was seen a few times. The gene calls are TRBV11-2 and TRBJ2-1, with 7 bases lining up with TRBD2. The ends lost 5 bases at V and 9 bases at J; junction bases unmatched: 10. Per germline, CDR1 SGHAT and CDR2 FQNNGV. The CDR3 is 14 residues long. The CDR3 nucleotides read TGTGCCAGCAGCGAACGGCCGGGGGGTGCTGAGCAGTTCTTC. Protein product: CASSERPGGAEQFF.

The gene calls are TRBV4-3 and TRBJ2-7, with TRBD2 identical over 10 bases. J was trimmed by 0 bases and V by 2 bases; bases with no gene match: 7. CDR1 is LGHNA and CDR2 is YSLEER in the germline V gene. The CDR3 has 17 amino acids. CDR3 sequence reads: CASSQSIGLAASYEQYF. DNA of the CDR3: TGCGCCAGCAGCCAATCTATTGGACTAGCGGCCTCCTACGAGCAGTACTTC.

This clone was picked up a small number of times. The chain combines TRBV18 with TRBJ2-5, with D uncertain. The CDR3 contains 11 residues. Germline V gene data show CDR1 as KGHSH and CDR2 as LQKENI. The V gene lost 5 bases and the J gene lost 1 base, with 2 bases spanning the gap. CDR3 sequence: CASSFQETQYF. The CDR3 DNA is TGTGCCAGCTCATTCCAAGAGACCCAGTACTTC.

The chain joins TRBV9 to TRBJ2-2, with 9 positions matching TRBD1. This CDR3 contains 16 residues. Germline V lookup: CDR1 SGDLS, CDR2 YYNGEE. Trimming removed 4 bases from V and 3 bases from J; junction bases left unmatched: 7. The CDR3: CASSPPGTGYTGELFF. CDR3 in DNA: TGTGCCAGCAGCCCTCCTGGGACAGGGTACACCGGGGAGCTGTTTTTT.

This clone was detected a few times. The genes are TRBV7-9 and TRBJ2-5; 10 nucleotides match TRBD2. The CDR3 loop spans 16 amino acids. The V and J ends lost 7 bases and 3 bases, in that order; junction bases with no gene match: 11. Per germline, CDR1 SEHNR and CDR2 FQNEAQ (reference sequence). CDR3 in amino acids: CASTYSSGRAKETQYF. CDR3 DNA sequence: TGTGCCAGCACCTATTCTAGCGGGAGAGCAAAAGAGACCCAGTACTTC. The complete variable domain, with remaining parts taken from reference TRBV7-9 and TRBJ2-5, reads DTGVSQNPRHKITKRGQNVTFRCDPISEHNRLYWYRQTLGQGPEFLTYFQNEAQLEKSRLLSDRFSAERPKGSFSTLEIQRTEQGDSAMYLCASTYSSGRAKETQYFGPGTRLLVL.

In its sample, this clone was seen a few times. This chain connects TRBV28 to TRBJ2-7; TRBD2 matches at 11 bases. With 5 bases clipped from V and 2 bases from J, the junction kept 5 bases outside the gene matches. Germline V CDR1 and CDR2: MDHEN, SYDVKM. This CDR3 contains 15 residues. Written as DNA, the CDR3 is TGTGCCAGCAGTGTACTAGCGGGAGACGCCTACGAGCAGTACTTC. Translated: CASSVLAGDAYEQYF.

This clone appeared once. The junction departs from germline at one end; a sequencing error may be responsible. V and J are TRBV7-2 and TRBJ2-7; D unresolved. The CDR3 runs to 15 residues. Germline CDR1 is SGHTA and CDR2 is FQGNSA. The CDR3 nucleotides read TGTGCCAGCAGCTTATCTTCTTCGCCGGGCTACGGGCAGTACTTC. It is translated as CASSLSSSPGYGQYF.

The V and J genes are TRBV4-1 and TRBJ1-6; 7 nucleotides line up with TRBD1. Germline CDR1 MGHRA, CDR2 YSYEKL. This CDR3 is 16 amino acids long. V lost 1 base to trimming and J lost 7 bases; unmatched junction nucleotides: 7. This CDR3 reads CASSQARDRENSPLHF. In DNA, the CDR3 is TGCGCCAGCAGCCAAGCCCGGGACAGAGAAAATTCACCCCTCCACTTT.